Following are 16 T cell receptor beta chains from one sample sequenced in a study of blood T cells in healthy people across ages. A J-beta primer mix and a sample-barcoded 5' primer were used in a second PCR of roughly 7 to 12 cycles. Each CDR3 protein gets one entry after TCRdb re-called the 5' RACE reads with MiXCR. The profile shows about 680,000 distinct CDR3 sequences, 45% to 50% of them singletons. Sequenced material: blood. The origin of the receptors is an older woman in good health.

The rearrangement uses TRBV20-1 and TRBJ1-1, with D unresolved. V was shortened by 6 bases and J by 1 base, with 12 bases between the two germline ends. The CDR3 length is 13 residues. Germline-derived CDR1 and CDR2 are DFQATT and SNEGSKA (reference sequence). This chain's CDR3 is CSAGWHSNTEAFF. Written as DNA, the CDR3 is TGCAGTGCCGGATGGCATTCGAACACTGAAGCTTTCTTT.

CDR3 nucleotide sequence: TGTGCCAGCAGTTACGCCCTATCCCTACGGCATGAGCAGTTCTTC. It translates to CASSYALSLRHEQFF. The chain recombines TRBV6-2 or TRBV6-3 with TRBJ2-1; no clear D gene. The V end was cut by 2 bases, the J end by 8 bases, with 16 bases between. Germline-derived CDR1 and CDR2 are MNHEY and SVGEGT. The CDR3 extends over 15 amino acids.

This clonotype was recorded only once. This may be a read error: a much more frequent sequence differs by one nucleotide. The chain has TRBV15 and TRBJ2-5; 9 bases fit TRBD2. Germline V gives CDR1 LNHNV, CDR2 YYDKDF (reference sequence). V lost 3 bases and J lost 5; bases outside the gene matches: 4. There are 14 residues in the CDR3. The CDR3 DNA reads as TGTGCCACCAGCAGTGGGACTAGCTGTGAGACCCAGTACTTC. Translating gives CATSSGTSCETQYF.

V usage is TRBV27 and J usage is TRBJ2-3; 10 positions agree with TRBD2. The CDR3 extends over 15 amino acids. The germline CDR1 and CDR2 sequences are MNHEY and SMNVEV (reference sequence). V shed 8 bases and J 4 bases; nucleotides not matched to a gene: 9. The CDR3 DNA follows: TGTGCCAGCCTGAGCCTAGCGGGAGTGGCAGATACGCAGTATTTT. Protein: CASLSLAGVADTQYF.

CDR3 coding DNA: TGTGCCAGCAGCTTAGCCCCCAACTGGGCGAGCTCCTATAATTCACCCCTCCACTTT. This translates into CASSLAPNWASSYNSPLHF. The chain employs TRBV7-2 and TRBJ1-6; D unresolved. The CDR3 covers 19 residues. The germline CDR1 and CDR2 sequences are SGHTA and FQGNSA. V shed 0 bases and J shed 0 bases, with 15 bases lying between them. Supplemented by reference TRBV7-2 and TRBJ1-6, the full variable domain reads GAGVSQSPSNKVTEKGKDVELRCDPISGHTALYWYRQSLGQGLEFLIYFQGNSAPDKSGLPSDRFSAERTGGSVSTLTIQRTQQEDSAVYLCASSLAPNWASSYNSPLHFGNGTRLTVT.

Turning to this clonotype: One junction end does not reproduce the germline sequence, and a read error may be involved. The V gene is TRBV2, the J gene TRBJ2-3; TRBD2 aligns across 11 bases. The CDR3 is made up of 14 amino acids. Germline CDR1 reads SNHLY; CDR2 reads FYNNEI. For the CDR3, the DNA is TGTGCCTGCAGTGAAGTGCTAGCGGGAGGATCACAGTATTTT. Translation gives CACSEVLAGGSQYF.

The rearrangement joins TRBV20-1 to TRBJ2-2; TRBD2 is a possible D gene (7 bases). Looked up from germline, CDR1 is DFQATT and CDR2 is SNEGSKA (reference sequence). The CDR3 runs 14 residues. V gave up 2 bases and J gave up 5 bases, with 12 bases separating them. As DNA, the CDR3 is TGCAGTGCTAGACAGGGAGGGGGGACCGGGGAGCTGTTTTTT. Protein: CSARQGGGTGELFF.

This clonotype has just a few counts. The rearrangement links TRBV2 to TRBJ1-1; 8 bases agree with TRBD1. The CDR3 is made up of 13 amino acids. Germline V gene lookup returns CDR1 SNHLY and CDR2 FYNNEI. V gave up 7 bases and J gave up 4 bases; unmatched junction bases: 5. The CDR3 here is CASMGQAGTEAFF. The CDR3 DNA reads TGTGCCAGCATGGGACAGGCTGGCACTGAAGCTTTCTTT.

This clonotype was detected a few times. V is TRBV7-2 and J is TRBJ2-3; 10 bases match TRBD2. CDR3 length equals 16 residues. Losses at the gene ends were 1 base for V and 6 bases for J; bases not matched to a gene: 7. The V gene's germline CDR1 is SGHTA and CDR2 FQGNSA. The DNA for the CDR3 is TGTGCCAGCAGCTTAGTGGGGACTAGCGTCGGCGATACGCAGTATTTT. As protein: CASSLVGTSVGDTQYF.

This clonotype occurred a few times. CDR3: CSARDWGLSSYEQYF. CDR3 coding DNA: TGCAGTGCTAGAGATTGGGGGCTGAGCTCCTACGAGCAGTACTTC. The chain has TRBV20-1 and TRBJ2-7, with D maybe TRBD1 (6 bases). CDR3 length: 15 amino acids. Germline V CDR1 and CDR2: DFQATT, SNEGSKA (reference sequence). V was pared by 0 bases and J by 0 bases, with 12 bases between.

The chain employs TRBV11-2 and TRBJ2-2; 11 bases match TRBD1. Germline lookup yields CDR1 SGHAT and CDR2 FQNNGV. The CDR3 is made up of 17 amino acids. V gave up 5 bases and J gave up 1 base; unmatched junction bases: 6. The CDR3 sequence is CASSARDRGVNTGELFF. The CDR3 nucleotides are TGTGCCAGCAGCGCCCGGGACAGGGGGGTGAACACCGGGGAGCTGTTTTTT.

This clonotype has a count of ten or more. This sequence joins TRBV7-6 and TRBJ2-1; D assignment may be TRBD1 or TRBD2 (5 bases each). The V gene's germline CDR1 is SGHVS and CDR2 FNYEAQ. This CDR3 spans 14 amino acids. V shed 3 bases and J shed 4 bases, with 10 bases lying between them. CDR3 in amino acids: CASSFGTLYNEQFF. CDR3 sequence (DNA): TGTGCCAGCAGCTTCGGGACGTTGTACAATGAGCAGTTCTTC.

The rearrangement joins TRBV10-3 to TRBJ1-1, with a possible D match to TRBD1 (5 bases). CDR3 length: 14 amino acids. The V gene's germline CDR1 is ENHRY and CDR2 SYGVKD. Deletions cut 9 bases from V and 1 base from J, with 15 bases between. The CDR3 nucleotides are TGTGCCATGGACTCAGGGAGCAAGAACACTGAAGCTTTCTTT. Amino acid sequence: CAMDSGSKNTEAFF.

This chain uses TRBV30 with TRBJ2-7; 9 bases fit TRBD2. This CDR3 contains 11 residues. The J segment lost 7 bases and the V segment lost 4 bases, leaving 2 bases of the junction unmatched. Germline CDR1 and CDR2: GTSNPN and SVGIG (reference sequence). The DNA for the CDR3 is TGTGCCTGGACTAGCGGGAATGAGCAGTACTTC. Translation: CAWTSGNEQYF.

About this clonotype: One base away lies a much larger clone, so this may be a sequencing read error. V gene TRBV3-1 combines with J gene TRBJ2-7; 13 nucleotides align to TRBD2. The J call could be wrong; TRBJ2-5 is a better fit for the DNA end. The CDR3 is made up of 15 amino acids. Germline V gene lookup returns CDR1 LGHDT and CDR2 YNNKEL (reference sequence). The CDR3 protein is CTSSQGLAGAETQYF. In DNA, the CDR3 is TGTACCAGCAGCCAAGGACTAGCGGGGGCAGAGACCCAGTACTTC.

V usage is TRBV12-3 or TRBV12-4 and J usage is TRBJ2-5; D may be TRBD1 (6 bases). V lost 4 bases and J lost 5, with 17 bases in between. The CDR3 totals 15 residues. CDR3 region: CASSSQGTLGETQYF. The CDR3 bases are TGTGCCAGCAGTTCCCAGGGGACCCTGGGGGAGACCCAGTACTTC.